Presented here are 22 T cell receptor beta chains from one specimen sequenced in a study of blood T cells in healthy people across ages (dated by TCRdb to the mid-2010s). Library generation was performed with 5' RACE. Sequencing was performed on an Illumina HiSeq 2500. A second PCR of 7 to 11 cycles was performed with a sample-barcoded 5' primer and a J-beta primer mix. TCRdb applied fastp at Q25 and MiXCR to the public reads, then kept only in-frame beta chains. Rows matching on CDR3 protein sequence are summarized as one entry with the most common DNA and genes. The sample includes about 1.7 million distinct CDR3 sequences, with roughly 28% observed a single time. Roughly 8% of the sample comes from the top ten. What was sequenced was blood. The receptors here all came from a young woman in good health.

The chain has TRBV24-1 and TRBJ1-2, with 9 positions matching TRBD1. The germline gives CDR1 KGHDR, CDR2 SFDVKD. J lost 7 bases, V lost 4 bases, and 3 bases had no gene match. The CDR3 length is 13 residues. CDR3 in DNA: TGTGCCACCAGTGAAGGACAGGGGTGTGGCTACACCTTC. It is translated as CATSEGQGCGYTF.

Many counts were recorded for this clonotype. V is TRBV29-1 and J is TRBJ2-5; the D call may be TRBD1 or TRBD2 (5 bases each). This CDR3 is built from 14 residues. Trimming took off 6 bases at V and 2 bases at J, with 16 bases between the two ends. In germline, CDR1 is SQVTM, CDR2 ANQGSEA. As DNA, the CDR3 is TGCAGCGTACGGGATCTGGGGACGCAAGAGACCCAGTACTTC. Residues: CSVRDLGTQETQYF.

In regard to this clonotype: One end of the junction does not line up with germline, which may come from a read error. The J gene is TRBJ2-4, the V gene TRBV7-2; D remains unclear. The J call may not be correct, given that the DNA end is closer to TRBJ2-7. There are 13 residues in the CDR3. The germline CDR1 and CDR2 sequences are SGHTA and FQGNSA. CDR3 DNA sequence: TGTGCCTGCAGCTCCTTCCCTACCTACGAGCAGTACTTC. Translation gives CACSSFPTYEQYF.

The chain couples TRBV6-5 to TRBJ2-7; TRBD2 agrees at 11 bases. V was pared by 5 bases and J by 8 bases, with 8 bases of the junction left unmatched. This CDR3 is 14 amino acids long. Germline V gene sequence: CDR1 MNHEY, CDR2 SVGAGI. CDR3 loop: CASSQTSGASQQYF. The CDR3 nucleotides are TGTGCCAGCAGTCAGACTAGCGGGGCCAGCCAGCAGTACTTC.

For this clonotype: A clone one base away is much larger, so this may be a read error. The CDR3 loop is CTSSVRSDNEQFF. For the CDR3, the DNA is TGTACCAGCAGCGTACGCAGCGACAATGAGCAGTTCTTC. The gene calls are TRBV9 and TRBJ2-1; D ambiguous. The CDR3 runs to 13 residues. CDR1 and CDR2 from the germline V gene are SGDLS and YYNGEE.

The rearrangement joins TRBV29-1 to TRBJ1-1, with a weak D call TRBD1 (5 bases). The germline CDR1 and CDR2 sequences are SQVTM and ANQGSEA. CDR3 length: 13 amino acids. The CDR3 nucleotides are TGCAGTATACAGACAGCGGTGAACACTGAAGCTTTCTTT. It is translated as CSIQTAVNTEAFF. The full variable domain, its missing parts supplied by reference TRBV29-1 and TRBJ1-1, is SAVISQKPSRDICQRGTSLTIQCQVDSQVTMMFWYRQQPGQSLTLIATANQGSEATYESGFVIDKFPISRPNLTFSTLTVSNMSPEDSSIYLCSIQTAVNTEAFFGQGTRLTVV.

CDR3 DNA sequence: TGTGCCAGCAGCTTAGGGGGGACCTCCCGCGTCCTGACTTTC. Protein sequence: CASSLGGTSRVLTF. This chain links TRBV7-3 with TRBJ2-6; weak D call: TRBD2 (6 bases). The ends were cut back, 2 bases at V and 12 bases at J, with 14 bases in the middle. The CDR3 is 14 amino acids. The germline V gene encodes CDR1 SGHTA and CDR2 FQGTGA.

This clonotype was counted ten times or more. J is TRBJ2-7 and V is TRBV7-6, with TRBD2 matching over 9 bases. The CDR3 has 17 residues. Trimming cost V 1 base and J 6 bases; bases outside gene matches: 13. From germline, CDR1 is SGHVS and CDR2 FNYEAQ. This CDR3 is CASSLGGLAGRSLEQYF. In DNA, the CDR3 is TGTGCCAGCAGCTTAGGGGGCCTAGCGGGGCGGTCCCTCGAGCAGTACTTC. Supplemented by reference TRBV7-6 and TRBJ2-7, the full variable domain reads GAGVSQSPRYKVTKRGQDVALRCDPISGHVSLYWYRQALGQGPEFLTYFNYEAQQDKSGLPNDRFSAERPEGSISTLTIQRTEQRDSAMYRCASSLGGLAGRSLEQYFGPGTRLTVT.

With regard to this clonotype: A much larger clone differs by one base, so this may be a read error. CDR3 in DNA: TGTGCCAGCAGGACAGGGGATTACAGTGGCTACACCTTC. Protein product: CASRTGDYSGYTF. V usage is TRBV12-3 or TRBV12-4 and J usage is TRBJ1-2; 8 bases agree with TRBD1. After removal of 6 bases from V and 7 bases from J, the junction contained 7 bases not matched to a gene. This CDR3 spans 13 amino acids.

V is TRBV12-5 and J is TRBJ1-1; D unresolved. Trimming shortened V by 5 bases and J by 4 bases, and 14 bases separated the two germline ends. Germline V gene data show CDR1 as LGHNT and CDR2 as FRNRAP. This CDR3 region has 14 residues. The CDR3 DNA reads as TGTGCTAGTGGTCCCCAGCCGGGTCCCACTGAAGCTTTCTTT. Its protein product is CASGPQPGPTEAFF.

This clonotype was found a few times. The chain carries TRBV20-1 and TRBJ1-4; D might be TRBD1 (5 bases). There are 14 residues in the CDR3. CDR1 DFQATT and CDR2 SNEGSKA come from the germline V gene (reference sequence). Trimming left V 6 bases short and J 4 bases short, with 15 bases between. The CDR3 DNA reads TGCAGTGCCCTGGGGGGGGGTGTTAATGAAAAACTGTTTTTT. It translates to CSALGGGVNEKLFF.

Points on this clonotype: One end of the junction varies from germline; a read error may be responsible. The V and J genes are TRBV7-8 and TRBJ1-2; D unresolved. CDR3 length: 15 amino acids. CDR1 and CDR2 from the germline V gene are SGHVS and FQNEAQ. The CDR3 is CASSPRPGANYGHTF. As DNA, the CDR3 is TGTGCCAGCAGCCCCAGGCCAGGAGCTAACTATGGCCACACCTTC. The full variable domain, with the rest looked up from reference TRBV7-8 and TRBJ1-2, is GAGVSQSPRYKVAKRGQDVALRCDPISGHVSLFWYQQALGQGPEFLTYFQNEAQLDKSGLPSDRFFAERPEGSVSTLKIQRTQQEDSAVYLCASSPRPGANYGHTFGSGTRLTVV.

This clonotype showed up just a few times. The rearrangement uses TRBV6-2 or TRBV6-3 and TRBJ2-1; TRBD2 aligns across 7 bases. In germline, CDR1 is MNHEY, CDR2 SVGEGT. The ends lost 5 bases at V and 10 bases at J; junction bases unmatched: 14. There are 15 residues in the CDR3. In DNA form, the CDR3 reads TGTGCCAGCAGTACCTATCTAGCGGCGCCTGAAGAGCAGTTCTTC. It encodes CASSTYLAAPEEQFF.

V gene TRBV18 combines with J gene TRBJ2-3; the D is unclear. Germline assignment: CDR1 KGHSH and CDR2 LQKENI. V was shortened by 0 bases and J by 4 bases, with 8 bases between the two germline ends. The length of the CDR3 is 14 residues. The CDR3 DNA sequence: TGTGCCAGCTCACCACCTGCCCCCGCAGATACGCAGTATTTT. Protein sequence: CASSPPAPADTQYF.

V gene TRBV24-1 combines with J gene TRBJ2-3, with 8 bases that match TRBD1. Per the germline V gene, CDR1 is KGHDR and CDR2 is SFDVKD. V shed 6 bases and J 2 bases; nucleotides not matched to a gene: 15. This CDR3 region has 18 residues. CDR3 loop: CATSSASGTGDNTDTQYF. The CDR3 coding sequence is TGTGCCACCAGTTCTGCATCCGGGACAGGAGACAACACAGATACGCAGTATTTT.

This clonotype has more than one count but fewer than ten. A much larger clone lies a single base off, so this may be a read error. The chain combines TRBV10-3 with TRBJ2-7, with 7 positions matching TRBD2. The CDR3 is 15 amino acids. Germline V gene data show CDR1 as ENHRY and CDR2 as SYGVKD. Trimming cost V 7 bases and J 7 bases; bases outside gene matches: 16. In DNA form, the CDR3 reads TGTGCCATCACTGGGTCGAGCGGGACCAACAATGAGCAGTACTTC. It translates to CAITGSSGTNNEQYF.

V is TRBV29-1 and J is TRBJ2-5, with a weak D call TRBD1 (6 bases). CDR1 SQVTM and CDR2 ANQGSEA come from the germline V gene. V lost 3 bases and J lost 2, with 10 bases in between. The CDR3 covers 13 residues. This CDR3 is CSVDGTKQETQYF. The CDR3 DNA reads TGCAGCGTTGACGGGACAAAACAAGAGACCCAGTACTTC.

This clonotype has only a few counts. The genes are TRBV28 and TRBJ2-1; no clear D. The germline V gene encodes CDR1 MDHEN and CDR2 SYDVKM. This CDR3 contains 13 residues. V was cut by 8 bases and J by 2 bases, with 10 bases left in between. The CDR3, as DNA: TGTGCCAGCCTCGGAAGCGCCTACAATGAGCAGTTCTTC. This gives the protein CASLGSAYNEQFF.

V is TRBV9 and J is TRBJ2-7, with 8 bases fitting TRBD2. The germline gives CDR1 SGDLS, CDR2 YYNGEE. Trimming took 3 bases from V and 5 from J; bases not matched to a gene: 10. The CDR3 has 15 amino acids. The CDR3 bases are TGTGCCAGCAGCGAACGACTAGCGAGGCTGGACGAGCAGTACTTC. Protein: CASSERLARLDEQYF.

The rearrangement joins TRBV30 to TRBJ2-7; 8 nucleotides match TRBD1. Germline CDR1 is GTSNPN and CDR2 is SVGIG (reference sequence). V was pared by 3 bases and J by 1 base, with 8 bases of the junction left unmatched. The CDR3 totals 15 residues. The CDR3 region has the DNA TGTGCCTGGAGACCCCCGACAGGGGTATCCTACGAGCAGTACTTC. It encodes CAWRPPTGVSYEQYF.

This CDR3 is CASSLQAEAFF. The DNA of the CDR3 is TGTGCCAGCAGTTTACAGGCTGAAGCTTTCTTT. The chain has TRBV12-3 or TRBV12-4 and TRBJ1-1; D not resolved. The CDR3 consists of 11 residues. V was clipped by 2 bases and J by 6 bases, with 4 bases between them.

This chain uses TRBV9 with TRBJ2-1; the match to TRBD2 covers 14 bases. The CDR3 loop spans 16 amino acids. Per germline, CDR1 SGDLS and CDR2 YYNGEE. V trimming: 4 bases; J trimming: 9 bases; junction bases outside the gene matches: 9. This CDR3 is CASSPGTSGGMSEQFF. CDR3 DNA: TGTGCCAGCAGCCCCGGGACTAGCGGGGGTATGAGTGAGCAGTTCTTC.